The T cell receptor beta chain described here comes from a study of a mutant IDH1 vaccine in newly diagnosed glioma. Study in general: Patients came in for eight vaccinations, in weeks 1, 3, 5, 7, 11, 15, 19 and 23. Patients' prior therapy spanned radiotherapy, temozolomide, or both; most underwent both. Study findings and constraints: Among all patients, vaccine-induced immune responses occurred in roughly 93%.

Germline values: CDR1 MNHNS, CDR2 SASEGT. V gave up 3 bases and J gave up 3 bases; unmatched junction bases: 17. CDR3 length: 19 residues. Time point here: week 23, last vaccination. It was 300 ug of mutant IDH1 20-mer peptide that made up each vaccine dose, given with topical imiquimod. Remarks on this clone: Its antigen is undetermined.

Sequenced by immunoSEQ multiplex PCR; TCRdb stores in-frame clones only, minus some. This table holds more than 25,000 clones, around nine tenths found once. The sample here was PBMCs, taken from a glioma patient whose treatment included an IDH1 peptide vaccine. This clonotype was obtained from a middle-aged man with glioma. This sequence joins TRBV6-1 and TRBJ2-3, with TRBD1 matching 8 bases. The CDR3 bases are TGTGCCAGCAGTGAGCTCAGGGGGCGCTCGGCGTTAGGGACAGATACGCAGTATTTT. Its protein is CASSELRGRSALGTDTQYF.